The next 18 T cell receptor beta chains were all read from a single sample in a study of cytomegalovirus exposure and HLA in healthy donors. In the PCR, 60 Vbeta and 13 Jbeta primers were used. Generated by immunoSEQ multiplex PCR, the TCRdb table keeps only in-frame clones and is missing some. The sample yields 100,000 to 150,000 clones, 70% to 85% seen once. The sequenced sample consisted of PBMCs. Source of these receptors: a young man in good health and CMV-seronegative.

This sequence joins TRBV6-1 and TRBJ1-2, with D perhaps matching TRBD1 (6 bases). Looked up from germline, CDR1 is MNHNS and CDR2 is SASEGT. The CDR3 consists of 14 residues. Deletions cut 1 base from V and 8 bases from J, with 14 bases between. The CDR3 loop reads CASSEGGPGVGYTF. For the CDR3, the DNA is TGTGCCAGCAGTGAAGGTGGGCCAGGGGTAGGCTACACCTTC.

The rearrangement joins TRBV5-1 to TRBJ2-5; D is possibly TRBD1 (5 bases). The length of the CDR3 is 14 residues. V lost 2 bases, J lost 2 bases, and 10 bases lay in between. CDR1 SGHRS and CDR2 YFSETQ come from the germline V gene. For the CDR3, the DNA is TGCGCCAGCAGCTTCCATCCAGGGCAAGAGACCCAGTACTTC. Translated, it gives CASSFHPGQETQYF.

The chain combines TRBV6-6 with TRBJ1-5, with D possibly TRBD1 on 5 matching bases. The ends were cut back, 6 bases at V and 0 bases at J, with 15 bases in the middle. Germline V CDR1 and CDR2: MNHNY, SVGAGI (reference sequence). The CDR3 totals 16 residues. The DNA for the CDR3 is TGTGCCAGCAGCTTCCTAGGGGACTATAGCAATCAGCCCCAGCATTTT. It codes for CASSFLGDYSNQPQHF.

The CDR3 nucleotides are TGTGCCAGCAGCCGTTATAGCGAAGATGGCTACACCTTC. As protein: CASSRYSEDGYTF. J is TRBJ1-2 and V is TRBV7-9, with D unresolved. Germline lookup yields CDR1 SEHNR and CDR2 FQNEAQ (reference sequence). The CDR3 consists of 13 residues. V lost 5 bases and J lost 6, with 13 bases in between.

The rearrangement uses TRBV7-9 and TRBJ1-2; D unclear. The CDR3 covers 15 residues. CDR1 and CDR2 from the germline V gene are SEHNR and FQNEAQ (reference sequence). V dropped 2 bases and J dropped 0 bases, with 10 bases sitting between them. The CDR3 bases are TGTGCCAGCAGCTTAAGTGGGCAGCCTAACTATGGCTACACCTTC. This gives the protein CASSLSGQPNYGYTF.

This clone was detected only once. The V gene is TRBV2, the J gene TRBJ1-1, with D tentatively TRBD1 (5 bases). Germline lookup yields CDR1 SNHLY and CDR2 FYNNEI. The CDR3 consists of 14 residues. Deletions cut 7 bases from V and 2 bases from J, with 14 bases between. In DNA, the CDR3 is TGTGCCAGCAACTCAGGGTTCTCTAACACTGAAGCTTTCTTT. It translates to CASNSGFSNTEAFF.

The V call is TRBV2, the J call TRBJ2-5, with 8 nucleotides matching TRBD2. CDR1 is SNHLY and CDR2 is FYNNEI in the germline V gene. CDR3 length equals 14 residues. V lost 2 bases, J lost 2 bases, and 1 base stayed unmatched. The CDR3 DNA reads TGTGCCAGCAGTGAAAAGCGGGGGCAAGAGACCCAGTACTTC. Its protein product is CASSEKRGQETQYF.

The V call is TRBV6-4, the J call TRBJ2-1; D is possibly TRBD2 (6 bases). The CDR3 has 17 amino acids. Germline V gene data show CDR1 as MRHNA and CDR2 as SNTAGT. The germline V and J ends were trimmed by 6 bases and 4 bases, with 22 bases remaining between them. CDR3 sequence reads: CASSPRAREGTYNEQFF. CDR3 in DNA: TGTGCCAGCAGCCCCAGGGCCCGAGAAGGGACTTACAATGAGCAGTTCTTC.

This clone is a singleton in its sample. J is TRBJ1-5 and V is TRBV4-3, with D possibly TRBD1 on 6 matching bases. Germline CDR1 reads LGHNA; CDR2 reads YSLEER. This CDR3 spans 16 amino acids. Trimming stripped 0 bases from V and 8 bases from J, with 17 bases between. CDR3 region: CASSQDGGGGREPQHF. In DNA form, the CDR3 reads TGCGCCAGCAGCCAAGATGGGGGCGGGGGTAGGGAGCCCCAGCATTTT.

The J gene is TRBJ1-3, the V gene TRBV19, with D perhaps matching TRBD1 (5 bases). Germline V lookup: CDR1 LNHDA, CDR2 SQIVND (reference sequence). V was clipped by 6 bases and J by 3 bases, with 6 bases between them. The CDR3 consists of 12 residues. The CDR3 DNA reads as TGTGCCAGTAGGGACATTGGAAACACCATATATTTT. This encodes CASRDIGNTIYF.

The chain recombines TRBV19 with TRBJ1-1, with 9 bases fitting TRBD1. The V gene end was trimmed by 3 bases and the J gene end by 11 bases; junction bases not matched to a gene: 13. The germline V gene encodes CDR1 LNHDA and CDR2 SQIVND (reference sequence). The CDR3 spans 15 residues. This chain's CDR3 is CASSIPGTGKMWAFF. The CDR3 DNA reads TGTGCCAGTAGTATCCCCGGGACAGGGAAGATGTGGGCTTTCTTT.

The chain combines TRBV7-2 with TRBJ1-1; D not certain. Germline CDR1 reads SGHTA; CDR2 reads FQGNSA. The germline V and J ends were trimmed by 5 bases and 2 bases, with 12 bases remaining between them. The CDR3 is 14 residues long. The CDR3 nucleotides read TGTGCCAGCAGCACCCGAGGCGGAAACACTGAAGCTTTCTTT. This sequence encodes CASSTRGGNTEAFF.

This chain links TRBV11-2 with TRBJ2-7; TRBD1 might be the D (5 bases). V gave up 1 base and J gave up 3 bases, with 7 bases separating them. Germline values: CDR1 SGHAT, CDR2 FQNNGV. The CDR3 loop spans 13 amino acids. Written as DNA, the CDR3 is TGTGCCAGCAGCTTAGGACAGATCTACGAGCAGTACTTC. The encoded protein is CASSLGQIYEQYF. Full variable domain (missing parts from reference TRBV11-2 and TRBJ2-7): EAGVAQSPRYKIIEKRQSVAFWCNPISGHATLYWYQQILGQGPKLLIQFQNNGVVDDSQLPKDRFSAERLKGVDSTLKIQPAKLEDSAVYLCASSLGQIYEQYFGPGTRLTVT.

This chain links TRBV11-2 with TRBJ2-7; D remains ambiguous. The CDR3 is 13 amino acids. Germline-derived CDR1 and CDR2 are SGHAT and FQNNGV. With 1 base removed from V and 6 bases from J, the gap between germline ends came to 10 bases. In DNA, the CDR3 is TGTGCCAGCAGCTTAGTAACTGCCTCCGAGCAGTACTTC. This gives the protein CASSLVTASEQYF.

The V gene is TRBV19, the J gene TRBJ1-4, with a tentative D call TRBD1 (5 bases). Germline V gives CDR1 LNHDA, CDR2 SQIVND (reference sequence). The length of the CDR3 is 14 residues. The V and J ends lost 3 bases and 0 bases respectively, with 5 bases between them. CDR3 loop: CASSMTATNEKLFF. The DNA of the CDR3 is TGTGCCAGTAGTATGACAGCAACTAATGAAAAACTGTTTTTT.

The chain carries TRBV7-2 and TRBJ2-1, with a weak D call TRBD2 (7 bases). Germline V gene data show CDR1 as SGHTA and CDR2 as FQGNSA. Trimming stripped 1 base from V and 9 bases from J, with 22 bases between. The CDR3 has 17 residues. CDR3 amino acids: CASSLGPTGGPSGEQFF. Here the CDR3 DNA reads TGTGCCAGCAGCTTAGGACCGACGGGGGGCCCTTCGGGTGAGCAGTTCTTC.

The gene calls are TRBV18 and TRBJ1-5; 7 bases line up with TRBD1. The CDR3 spans 14 residues. Germline CDR1 and CDR2: KGHSH and LQKENI. The V gene end was trimmed by 3 bases and the J gene end by 6 bases; junction bases not matched to a gene: 5. CDR3 DNA sequence: TGTGCCAGCTCACCGACAGGGCTGGGTCAGCCCCAGCATTTT. It yields the protein CASSPTGLGQPQHF.

The table lists this clone with a few counts. This rearrangement joins TRBV5-4 to TRBJ2-3; TRBD2 aligns across 8 bases. The germline CDR1 and CDR2 sequences are SGHNT and YYREEE (reference sequence). V lost 3 bases, J lost 6 bases, and 21 bases stayed unmatched. The CDR3 is made up of 19 amino acids. As DNA, the CDR3 is TGTGCCAGCAGCTGGACCCTGCAGAGCGGGGGCCTCCGGAGGGATACGCAGTATTTT. It specifies CASSWTLQSGGLRRDTQYF.